The subject of this entry is one TCR beta chain. The antigen remains unidentified. The germline V gene encodes CDR1 LNHDA and CDR2 SQIVND (reference sequence). Trimming removed 6 bases from V and 4 bases from J, with 19 bases in between. The CDR3 covers 16 residues. The sample belongs to a study of Graves' ophthalmopathy and Graves' hyperthyroidism. Study background: The authors collected peripheral blood at initial diagnosis, before any treatment. Whole-study results and caveats: The 13-signature model separated ophthalmopathy from stable hyperthyroidism at 85% to 90% sensitivity and about 81% specificity.

Ineligible for inclusion were patients with other autoimmune diseases, uncontrolled infections, pregnancy or lactation. RNA served as the template for amplifying TCR beta CDR3 regions. After a first-round RT-PCR with HTBI primers, a second-round multiplex PCR was run. TCRdb reanalysed the multiplex PCR reads using MiXCR and keeps one entry per CDR3 protein. This sample carries hundreds of thousands of distinct CDR3 sequences, around a fifth of them seen once, and the ten largest clones take approximately 6.5%. This TCR came from a woman younger than 30 with stable Graves' hyperthyroidism. Some clones in this sample may be carry-over from other donors' samples. The rearrangement links TRBV19 to TRBJ1-5; D uncertain. The sequencing input was peripheral blood. The CDR3 is CASSRSGRGVNQPQHF. In DNA form, the CDR3 reads TGTGCCAGTAGCCGCAGTGGTCGGGGAGTGAATCAGCCCCAGCATTTT.